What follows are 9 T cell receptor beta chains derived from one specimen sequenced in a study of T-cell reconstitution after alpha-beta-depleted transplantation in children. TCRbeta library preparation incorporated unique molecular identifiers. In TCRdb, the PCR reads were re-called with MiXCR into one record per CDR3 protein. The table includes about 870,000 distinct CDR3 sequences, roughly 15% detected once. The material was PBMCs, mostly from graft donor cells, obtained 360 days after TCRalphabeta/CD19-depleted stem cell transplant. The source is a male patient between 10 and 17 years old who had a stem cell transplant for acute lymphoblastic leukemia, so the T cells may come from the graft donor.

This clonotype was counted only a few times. The CDR3 sequence: CASSLRLAGDGEQYF. DNA of the CDR3: TGCGCCAGCAGCTTAAGACTAGCGGGAGATGGCGAGCAGTACTTC. The chain carries TRBV5-1 and TRBJ2-7; the match to TRBD2 covers 12 bases. The CDR3 contains 15 residues. The germline CDR1 and CDR2 sequences are SGHRS and YFSETQ. V lost 2 bases to trimming and J lost 6 bases; unmatched junction nucleotides: 6.

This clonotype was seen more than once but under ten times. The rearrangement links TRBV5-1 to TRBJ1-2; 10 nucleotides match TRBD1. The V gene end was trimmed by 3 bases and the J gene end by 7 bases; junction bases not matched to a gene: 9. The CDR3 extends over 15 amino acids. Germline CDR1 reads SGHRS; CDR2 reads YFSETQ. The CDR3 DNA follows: TGCGCCAGCAGCTCCCTGACAGGGGGCGCGTCTGGCTACACCTTC. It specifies CASSSLTGGASGYTF. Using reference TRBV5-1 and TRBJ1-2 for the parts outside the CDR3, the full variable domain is KAGVTQTPRYLIKTRGQQVTLSCSPISGHRSVSWYQQTPGQGLQFLFEYFSETQRNKGNFPGRFSGRQFSNSRSEMNVSTLELGDSALYLCASSSLTGGASGYTFGSGTRLTVV.

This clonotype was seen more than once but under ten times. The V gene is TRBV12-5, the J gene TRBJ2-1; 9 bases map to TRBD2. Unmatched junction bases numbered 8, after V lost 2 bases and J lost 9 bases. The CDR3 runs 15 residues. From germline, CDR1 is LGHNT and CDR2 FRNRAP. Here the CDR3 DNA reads TGTGCTAGTGGTTTGCTAGCGGGACTGGGGAGTGAGCAGTTCTTC. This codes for CASGLLAGLGSEQFF.

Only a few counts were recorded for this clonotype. This CDR3 is CASSLSGLAGKTGELFF. Written as DNA, the CDR3 is TGTGCCAGCAGTTTATCCGGACTAGCGGGAAAGACCGGGGAGCTGTTTTTT. The chain is built from TRBV27 and TRBJ2-2; 12 nucleotides line up with TRBD2. CDR3 length: 17 residues. Germline lookup yields CDR1 MNHEY and CDR2 SMNVEV (reference sequence). With V trimmed by 0 bases and J by 5 bases, 4 bases remained unmatched.

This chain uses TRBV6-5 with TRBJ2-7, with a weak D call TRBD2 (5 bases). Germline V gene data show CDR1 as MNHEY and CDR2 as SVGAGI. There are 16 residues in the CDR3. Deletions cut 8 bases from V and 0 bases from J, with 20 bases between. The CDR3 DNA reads TGTGCCAGCGGTTTAACGCGGGCATCCCACTCCTACGAGCAGTACTTC. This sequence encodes CASGLTRASHSYEQYF.

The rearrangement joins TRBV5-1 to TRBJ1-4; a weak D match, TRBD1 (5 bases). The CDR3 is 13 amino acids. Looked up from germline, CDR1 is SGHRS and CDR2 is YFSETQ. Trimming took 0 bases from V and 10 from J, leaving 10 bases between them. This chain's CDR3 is CASSLDAGGKLFF. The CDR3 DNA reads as TGCGCCAGCAGCTTGGACGCGGGGGGAAAACTGTTTTTT.

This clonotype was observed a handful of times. The CDR3 bases are TGTGCCAGCAGCCAAGAGGGTGTGCTAGCGGGAAGCACAGATACGCAGTATTTT. It specifies CASSQEGVLAGSTDTQYF. The chain combines TRBV3-1 with TRBJ2-3, with 9 nucleotides matching TRBD2. The V and J ends lost 0 bases and 0 bases, in that order; junction bases with no gene match: 7. CDR1 and CDR2 from the germline V gene are LGHDT and YNNKEL (reference sequence). The CDR3 loop spans 18 amino acids.

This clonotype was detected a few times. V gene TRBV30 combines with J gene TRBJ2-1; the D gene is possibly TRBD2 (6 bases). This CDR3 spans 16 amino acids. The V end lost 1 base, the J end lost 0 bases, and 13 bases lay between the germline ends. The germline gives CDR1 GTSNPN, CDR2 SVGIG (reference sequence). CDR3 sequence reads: CAWSGGTLISYNEQFF. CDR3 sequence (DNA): TGTGCCTGGAGTGGCGGGACTCTCATCTCCTACAATGAGCAGTTCTTC.

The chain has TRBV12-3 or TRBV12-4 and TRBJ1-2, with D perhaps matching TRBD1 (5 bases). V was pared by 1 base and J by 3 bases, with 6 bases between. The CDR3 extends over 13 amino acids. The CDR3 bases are TGTGCCAGCAGTTTAGGGGGGGACTATGGCTACACCTTC. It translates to CASSLGGDYGYTF.